This T cell receptor beta chain is drawn from a study of follicular helper T cells after annual influenza vaccination. Overall study: Across the 2013-2014, 2014-2015 and 2015-2016 vaccination seasons, some subjects were resampled.

The CDR3 covers 11 residues. Trimming cost V 3 bases and J 9 bases, with 9 bases left between them. CDR1 GTSNPN and CDR2 SVGIG come from the germline V gene (reference sequence). Time point described: 2015-2016 season, pre-vaccination. Only in-frame clones appear in the TCRdb table, and some are missing; sequencing was by immunoSEQ multiplex PCR. Of 13,000 to 15,000 clones in the sample, approximately 84% are singletons; the top ten hold roughly 0.44%. The chain uses TRBV30 and TRBJ2-1; no firm D call. Sample: CXCR5- memory CD4+ T cells sorted from blood, taken on the day of influenza vaccination. This receptor was taken from an adult who received the influenza vaccine. The DNA for the CDR3 is TGTGCCTGGAGGATAGGCAGTGAGCAGTTCTTC. Translated: CAWRIGSEQFF.